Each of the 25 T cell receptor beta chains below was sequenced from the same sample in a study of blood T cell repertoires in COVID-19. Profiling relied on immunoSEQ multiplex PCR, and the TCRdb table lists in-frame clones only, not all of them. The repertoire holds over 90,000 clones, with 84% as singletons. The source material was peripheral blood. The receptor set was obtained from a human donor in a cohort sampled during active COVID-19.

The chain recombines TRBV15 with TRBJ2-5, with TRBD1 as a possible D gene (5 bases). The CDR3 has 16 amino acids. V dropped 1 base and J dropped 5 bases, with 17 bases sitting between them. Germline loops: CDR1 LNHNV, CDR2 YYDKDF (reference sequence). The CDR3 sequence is CATSRARVDLGETQYF. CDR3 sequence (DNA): TGTGCCACCAGCAGAGCCAGGGTCGATCTGGGGGAGACCCAGTACTTC.

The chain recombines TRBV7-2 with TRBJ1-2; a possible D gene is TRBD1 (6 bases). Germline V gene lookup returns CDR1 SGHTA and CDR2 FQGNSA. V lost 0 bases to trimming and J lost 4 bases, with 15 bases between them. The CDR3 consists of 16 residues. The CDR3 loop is CASSLATGSPFYGYTF. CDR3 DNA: TGTGCCAGCAGCTTAGCTACAGGGTCCCCCTTCTATGGCTACACCTTC.

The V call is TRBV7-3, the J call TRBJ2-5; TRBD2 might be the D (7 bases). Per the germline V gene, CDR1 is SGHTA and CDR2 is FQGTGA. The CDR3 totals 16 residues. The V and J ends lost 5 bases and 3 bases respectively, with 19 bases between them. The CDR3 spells CASSPRGGGLEETQYF. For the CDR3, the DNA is TGTGCCAGCAGCCCGCGAGGGGGGGGGCTGGAAGAGACCCAGTACTTC.

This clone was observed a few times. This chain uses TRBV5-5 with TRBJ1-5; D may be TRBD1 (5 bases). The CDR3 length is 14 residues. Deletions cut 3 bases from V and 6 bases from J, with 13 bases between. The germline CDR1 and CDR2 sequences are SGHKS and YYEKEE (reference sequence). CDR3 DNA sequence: TGTGCCAGCAGCTATGGCGGGGGAAGTCAGCCCCAGCATTTT. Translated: CASSYGGGSQPQHF. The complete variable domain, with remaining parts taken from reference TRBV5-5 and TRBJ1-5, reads DAGVTQSPTHLIKTRGQQVTLRCSPISGHKSVSWYQQVLGQGPQFIFQYYEKEERGRGNFPDRFSARQFPNYSSELNVNALLLGDSALYLCASSYGGGSQPQHFGDGTRLSIL.

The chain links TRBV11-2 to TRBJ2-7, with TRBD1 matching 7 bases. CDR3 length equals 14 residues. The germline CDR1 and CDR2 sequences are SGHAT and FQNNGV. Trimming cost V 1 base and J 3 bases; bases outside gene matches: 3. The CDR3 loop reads CASSLVGTVYEQYF. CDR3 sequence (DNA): TGTGCCAGCAGCTTAGTGGGGACAGTCTACGAGCAGTACTTC.

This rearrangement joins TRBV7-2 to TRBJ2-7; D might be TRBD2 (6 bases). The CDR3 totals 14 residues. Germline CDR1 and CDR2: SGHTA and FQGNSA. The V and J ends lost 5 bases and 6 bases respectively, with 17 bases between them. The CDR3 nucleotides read TGTGCCAGCAGCCCTGGAGGGGCTCTTCGCGAGCAGTACTTC. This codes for CASSPGGALREQYF.

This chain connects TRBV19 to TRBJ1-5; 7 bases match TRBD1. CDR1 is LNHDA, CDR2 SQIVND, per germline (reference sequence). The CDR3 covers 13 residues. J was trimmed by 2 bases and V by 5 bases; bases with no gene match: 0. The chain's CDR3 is CASSQGGNQPQHF. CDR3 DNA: TGTGCCAGTAGTCAGGGGGGCAATCAGCCCCAGCATTTT.

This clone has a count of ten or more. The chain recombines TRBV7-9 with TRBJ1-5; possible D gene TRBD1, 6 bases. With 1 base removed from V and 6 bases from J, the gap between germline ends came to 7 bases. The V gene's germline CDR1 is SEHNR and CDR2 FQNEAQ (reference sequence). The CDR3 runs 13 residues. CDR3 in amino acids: CASSLDRAQPQHF. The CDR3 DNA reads TGTGCCAGCAGCTTAGACAGGGCTCAGCCCCAGCATTTT.

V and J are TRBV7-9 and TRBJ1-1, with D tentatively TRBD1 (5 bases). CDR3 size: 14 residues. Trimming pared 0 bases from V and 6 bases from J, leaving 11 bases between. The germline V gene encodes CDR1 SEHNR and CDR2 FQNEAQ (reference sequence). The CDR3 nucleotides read TGTGCCAGCAGCTTAGCAGGGGTAGTCGCTGAAGCTTTCTTT. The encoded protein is CASSLAGVVAEAFF.

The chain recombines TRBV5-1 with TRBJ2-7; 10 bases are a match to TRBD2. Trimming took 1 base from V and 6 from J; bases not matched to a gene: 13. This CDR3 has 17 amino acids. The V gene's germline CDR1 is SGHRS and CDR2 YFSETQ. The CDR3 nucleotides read TGCGCCAGCAGCTTGCTTCTAGCGGGGGTAACCGCGAGCGAGCAGTACTTC. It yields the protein CASSLLLAGVTASEQYF.

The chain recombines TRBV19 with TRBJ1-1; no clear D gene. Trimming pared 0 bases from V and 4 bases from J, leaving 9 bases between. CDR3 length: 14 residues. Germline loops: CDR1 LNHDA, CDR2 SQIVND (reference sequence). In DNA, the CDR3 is TGTGCCAGTAGTATAGATCGGGGTGGCACTGAAGCTTTCTTT. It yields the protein CASSIDRGGTEAFF.

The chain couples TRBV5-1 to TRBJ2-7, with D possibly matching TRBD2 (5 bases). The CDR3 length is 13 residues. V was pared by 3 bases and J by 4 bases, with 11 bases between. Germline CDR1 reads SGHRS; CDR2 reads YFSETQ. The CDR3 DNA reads TGCGCCAGCAGCTCGGGAACTCGATACGAGCAGTACTTC. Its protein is CASSSGTRYEQYF.

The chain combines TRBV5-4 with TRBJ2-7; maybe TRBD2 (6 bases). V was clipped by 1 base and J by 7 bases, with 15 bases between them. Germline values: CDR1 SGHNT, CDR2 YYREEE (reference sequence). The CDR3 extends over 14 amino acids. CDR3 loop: CASSLLLASGEQYF. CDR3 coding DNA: TGTGCCAGCAGCTTGCTACTAGCCTCAGGGGAGCAGTACTTC.

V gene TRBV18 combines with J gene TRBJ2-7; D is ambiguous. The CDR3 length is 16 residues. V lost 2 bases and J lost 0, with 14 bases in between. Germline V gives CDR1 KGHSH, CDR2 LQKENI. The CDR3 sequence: CASSPYTQFSSYEQYF. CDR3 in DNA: TGTGCCAGCTCACCATATACGCAGTTCAGCTCCTACGAGCAGTACTTC.

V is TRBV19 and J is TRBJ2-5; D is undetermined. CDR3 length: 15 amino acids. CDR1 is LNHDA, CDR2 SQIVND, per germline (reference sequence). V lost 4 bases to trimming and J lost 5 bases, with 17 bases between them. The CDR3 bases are TGTGCCAGTAGTACAGTATACGGTATCGGGGAGACCCAGTACTTC. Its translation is CASSTVYGIGETQYF.

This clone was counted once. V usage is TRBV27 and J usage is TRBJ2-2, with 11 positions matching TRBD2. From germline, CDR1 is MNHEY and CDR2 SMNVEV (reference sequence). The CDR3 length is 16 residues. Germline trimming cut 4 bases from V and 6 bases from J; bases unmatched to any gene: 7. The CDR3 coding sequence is TGTGCCAGCAGTTATACCGGGACTAGCGGATCCGGGGAGCTGTTTTTT. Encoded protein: CASSYTGTSGSGELFF.

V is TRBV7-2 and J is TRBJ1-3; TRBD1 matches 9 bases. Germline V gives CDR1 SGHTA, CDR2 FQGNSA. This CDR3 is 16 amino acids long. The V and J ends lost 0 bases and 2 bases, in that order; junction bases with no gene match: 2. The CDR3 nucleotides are TGTGCCAGCAGCTTAGCCGGACAGGGGCCTGGAAACACCATATATTTT. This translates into CASSLAGQGPGNTIYF. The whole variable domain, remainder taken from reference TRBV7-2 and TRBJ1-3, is GAGVSQSPSNKVTEKGKDVELRCDPISGHTALYWYRQSLGQGLEFLIYFQGNSAPDKSGLPSDRFSAERTGGSVSTLTIQRTQQEDSAVYLCASSLAGQGPGNTIYFGEGSWLTVV.

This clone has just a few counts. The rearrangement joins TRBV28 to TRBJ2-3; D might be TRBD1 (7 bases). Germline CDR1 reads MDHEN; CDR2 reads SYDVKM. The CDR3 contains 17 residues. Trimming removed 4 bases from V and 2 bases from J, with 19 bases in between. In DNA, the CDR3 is TGTGCCAGCAGTTCAGGGGGACTGAACACCGTCACAGATACGCAGTATTTT. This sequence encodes CASSSGGLNTVTDTQYF.

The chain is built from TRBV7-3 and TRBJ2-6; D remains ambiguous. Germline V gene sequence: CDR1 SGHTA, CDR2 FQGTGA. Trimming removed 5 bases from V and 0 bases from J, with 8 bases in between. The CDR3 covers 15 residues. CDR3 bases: TGTGCCAGCAGCCCAGTTCTCTCTGGGGCCAACGTCCTGACTTTC. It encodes CASSPVLSGANVLTF. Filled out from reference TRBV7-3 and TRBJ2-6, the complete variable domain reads GAGVSQTPSNKVTEKGKYVELRCDPISGHTALYWYRQSLGQGPEFLIYFQGTGAADDSGLPNDRFFAVRPEGSVSTLKIQRTERGDSAVYLCASSPVLSGANVLTFGAGSRLTVL.

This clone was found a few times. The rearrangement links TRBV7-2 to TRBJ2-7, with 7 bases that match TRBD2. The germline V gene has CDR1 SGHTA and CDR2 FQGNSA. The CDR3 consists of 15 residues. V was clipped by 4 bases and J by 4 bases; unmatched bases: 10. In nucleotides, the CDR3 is TGTGCCAGCAGCTCTCTCTTGGGGGGGGTATACGAGCAGTACTTC. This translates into CASSSLLGGVYEQYF. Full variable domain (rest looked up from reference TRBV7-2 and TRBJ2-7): GAGVSQSPSNKVTEKGKDVELRCDPISGHTALYWYRQSLGQGLEFLIYFQGNSAPDKSGLPSDRFSAERTGGSVSTLTIQRTQQEDSAVYLCASSSLLGGVYEQYFGPGTRLTVT.

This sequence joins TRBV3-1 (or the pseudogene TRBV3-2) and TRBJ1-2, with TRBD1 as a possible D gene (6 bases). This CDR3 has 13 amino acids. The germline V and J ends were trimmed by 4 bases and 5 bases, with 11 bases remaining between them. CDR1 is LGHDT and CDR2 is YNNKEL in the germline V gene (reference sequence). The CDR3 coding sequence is TGTGCCAGCAGCCGGGACATCACTTATGGCTACACCTTC. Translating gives CASSRDITYGYTF.

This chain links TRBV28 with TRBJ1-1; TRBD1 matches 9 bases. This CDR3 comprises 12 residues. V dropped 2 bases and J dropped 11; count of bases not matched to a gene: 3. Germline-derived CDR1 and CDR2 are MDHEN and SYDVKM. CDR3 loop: CASSLGTGRAFF. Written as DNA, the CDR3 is TGTGCCAGCAGTTTAGGGACAGGGCGGGCTTTCTTT.

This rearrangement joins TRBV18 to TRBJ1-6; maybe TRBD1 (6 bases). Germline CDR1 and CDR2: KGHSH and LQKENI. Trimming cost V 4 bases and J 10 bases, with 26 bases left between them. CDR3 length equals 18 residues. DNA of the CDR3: TGTGCCAGCTCACTCACGAGGCGAGGGGGTATTGGACACTCACCCCTCCACTTT. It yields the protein CASSLTRRGGIGHSPLHF.

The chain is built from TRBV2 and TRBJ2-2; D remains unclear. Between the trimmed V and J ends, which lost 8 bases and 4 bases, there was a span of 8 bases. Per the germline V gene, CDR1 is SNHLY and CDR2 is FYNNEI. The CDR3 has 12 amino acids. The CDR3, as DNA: TGTGCCAGCGGAGCGAGCACCGGGGAGCTGTTTTTT. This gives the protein CASGASTGELFF.

CDR3 sequence (DNA): TGCGCCAGCAGCCGCTTCTTCGCGGGCACAGATACGCAGTATTTT. Translation gives CASSRFFAGTDTQYF. J is TRBJ2-3 and V is TRBV4-1; no clear D. Deletions cut 4 bases from V and 1 base from J, with 12 bases between. The CDR3 loop spans 15 amino acids. The germline CDR1 and CDR2 sequences are MGHRA and YSYEKL.